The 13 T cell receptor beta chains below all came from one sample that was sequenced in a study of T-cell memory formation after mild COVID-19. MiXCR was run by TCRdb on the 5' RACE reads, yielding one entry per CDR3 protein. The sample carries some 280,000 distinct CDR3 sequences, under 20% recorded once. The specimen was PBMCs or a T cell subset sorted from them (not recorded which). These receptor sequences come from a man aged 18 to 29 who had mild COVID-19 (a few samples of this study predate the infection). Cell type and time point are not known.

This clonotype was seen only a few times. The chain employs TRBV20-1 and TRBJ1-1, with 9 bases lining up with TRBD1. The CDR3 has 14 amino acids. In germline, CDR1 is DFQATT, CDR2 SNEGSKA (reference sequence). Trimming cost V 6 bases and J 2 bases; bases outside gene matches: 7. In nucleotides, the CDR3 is TGCAGTGCCCTACAGGGGGCTGGCAACACTGAAGCTTTCTTT. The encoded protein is CSALQGAGNTEAFF.

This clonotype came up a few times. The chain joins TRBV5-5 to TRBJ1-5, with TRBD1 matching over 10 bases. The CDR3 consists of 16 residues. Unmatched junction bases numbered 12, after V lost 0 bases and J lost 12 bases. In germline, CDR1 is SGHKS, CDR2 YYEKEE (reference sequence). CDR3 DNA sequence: TGTGCCAGCAGCTTGGGTCCGGGACAGGGGCGTGTGGGCCAGCATTTT. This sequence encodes CASSLGPGQGRVGQHF.

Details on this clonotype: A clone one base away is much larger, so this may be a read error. In DNA form, the CDR3 reads TGCGCCAGCAGCCCGGAGGGGATCACAGATAAGCAGTATTTT. Its protein is CASSPEGITDKQYF. V gene TRBV4-3 combines with J gene TRBJ2-3; possible D gene TRBD2, 6 bases. From germline, CDR1 is LGHNA and CDR2 YSLEER. The CDR3 covers 14 residues.

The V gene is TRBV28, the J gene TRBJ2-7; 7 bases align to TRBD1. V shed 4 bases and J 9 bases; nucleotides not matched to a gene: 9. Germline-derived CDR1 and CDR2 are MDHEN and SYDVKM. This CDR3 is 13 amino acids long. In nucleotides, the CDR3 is TGTGCCAGCAGTTCCACAGGGGCCCCAGGGCAGTACGTC. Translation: CASSSTGAPGQYV.

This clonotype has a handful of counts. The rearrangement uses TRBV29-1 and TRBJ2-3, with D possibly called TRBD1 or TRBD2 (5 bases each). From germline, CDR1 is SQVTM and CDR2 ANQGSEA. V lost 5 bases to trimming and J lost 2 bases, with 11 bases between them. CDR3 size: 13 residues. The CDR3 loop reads CSVSGRNTDTQYF. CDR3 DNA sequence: TGCAGCGTTTCGGGACGTAACACAGATACGCAGTATTTT.

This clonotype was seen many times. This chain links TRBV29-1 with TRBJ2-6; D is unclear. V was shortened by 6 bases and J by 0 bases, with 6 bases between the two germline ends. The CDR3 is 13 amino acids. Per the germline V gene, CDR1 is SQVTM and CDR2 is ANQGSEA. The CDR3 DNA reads TGCAGCGTGGCGTTCTCTGGGGCCAACGTCCTGACTTTC. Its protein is CSVAFSGANVLTF.

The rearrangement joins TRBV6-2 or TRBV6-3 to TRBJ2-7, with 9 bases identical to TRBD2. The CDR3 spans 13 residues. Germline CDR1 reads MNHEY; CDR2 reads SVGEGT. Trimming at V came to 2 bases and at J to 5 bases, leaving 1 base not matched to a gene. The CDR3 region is CASSYAGGDEQYV. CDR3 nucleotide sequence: TGTGCCAGCAGTTACGCGGGGGGGGACGAGCAGTACGTC.

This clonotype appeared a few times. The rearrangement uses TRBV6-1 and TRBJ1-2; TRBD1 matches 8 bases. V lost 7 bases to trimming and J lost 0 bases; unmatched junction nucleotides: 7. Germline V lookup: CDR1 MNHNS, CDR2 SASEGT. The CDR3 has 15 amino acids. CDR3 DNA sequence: TGTGCCAGCACTTCTCAGACAGGGGCTAACTATGGCTACACCTTC. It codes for CASTSQTGANYGYTF.

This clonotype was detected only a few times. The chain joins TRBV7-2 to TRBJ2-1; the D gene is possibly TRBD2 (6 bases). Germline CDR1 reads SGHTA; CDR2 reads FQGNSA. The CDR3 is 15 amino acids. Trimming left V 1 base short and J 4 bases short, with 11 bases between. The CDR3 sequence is CASSLVSGAYNEQFF. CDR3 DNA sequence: TGTGCCAGCAGCTTAGTGTCGGGAGCATACAATGAGCAGTTCTTC.

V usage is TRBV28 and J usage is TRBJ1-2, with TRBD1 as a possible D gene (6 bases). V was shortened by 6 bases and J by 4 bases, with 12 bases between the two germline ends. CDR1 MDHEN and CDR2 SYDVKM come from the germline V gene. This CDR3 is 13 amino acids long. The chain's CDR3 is CASRQGTGYGYTF. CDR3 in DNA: TGTGCCAGCAGGCAGGGGACCGGCTATGGCTACACCTTC.

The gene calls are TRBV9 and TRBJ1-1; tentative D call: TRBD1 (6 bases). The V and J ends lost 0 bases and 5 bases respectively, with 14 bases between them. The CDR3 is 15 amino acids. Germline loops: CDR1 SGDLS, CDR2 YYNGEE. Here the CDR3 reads CASSVGAQGWTEAFF. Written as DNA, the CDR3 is TGTGCCAGCAGCGTAGGAGCACAGGGTTGGACTGAAGCTTTCTTT.

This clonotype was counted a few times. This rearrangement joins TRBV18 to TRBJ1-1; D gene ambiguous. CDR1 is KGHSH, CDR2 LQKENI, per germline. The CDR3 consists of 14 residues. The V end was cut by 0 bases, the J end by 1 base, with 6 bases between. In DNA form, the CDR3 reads TGTGCCAGCTCACCACCAGCAACGAACACTGAAGCTTTCTTT. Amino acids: CASSPPATNTEAFF.

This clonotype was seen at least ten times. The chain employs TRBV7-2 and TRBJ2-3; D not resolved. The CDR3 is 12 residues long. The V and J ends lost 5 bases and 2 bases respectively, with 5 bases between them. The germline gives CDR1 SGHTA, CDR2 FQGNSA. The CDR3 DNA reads TGTGCCAGCAGCCCCTACACAGATACGCAGTATTTT. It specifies CASSPYTDTQYF.